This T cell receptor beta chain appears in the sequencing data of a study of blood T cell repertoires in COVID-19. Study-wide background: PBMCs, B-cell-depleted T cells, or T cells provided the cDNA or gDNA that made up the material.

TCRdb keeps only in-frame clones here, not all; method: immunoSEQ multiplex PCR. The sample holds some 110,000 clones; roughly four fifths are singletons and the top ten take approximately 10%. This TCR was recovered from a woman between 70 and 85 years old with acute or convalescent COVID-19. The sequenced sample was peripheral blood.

This CDR3 is CASGLAATDTQYF. Here the CDR3 DNA reads TGTGCCAGCGGACTAGCGGCCACAGATACGCAGTATTTT. The V and J genes are TRBV19 and TRBJ2-3; 10 nucleotides match TRBD2. CDR1 and CDR2 (germline): LNHDA, SQIVND (reference sequence). Trimming removed 9 bases from V and 2 bases from J; junction bases left unmatched: 2. This CDR3 has 13 amino acids.